This T cell receptor (beta chain) was obtained from a study of cytomegalovirus exposure and HLA in healthy donors. At the level of the study: In a previous analysis, 100 million to 140 million unique TCR beta sequences were found from 150 million to 200 million T cells. Most donors, 81% of over 300 genotyped, fell in the Caucasian-associated ancestry cluster.

Study outcomes and limitations: A list of about 180 TCR beta chains associated with cytomegalovirus was given. A missense DCLRE1C variant was associated with V- and J-gene trimming of TCR beta chains in a later analysis, and an independent cohort replicated the association.

There are 17 residues in the CDR3. The germline V and J ends were trimmed by 4 bases and 4 bases, with 23 bases remaining between them. The germline V gene encodes CDR1 SGDLS and CDR2 YYNGEE. In regard to this clone: The antigen is not known.

Primers: 60 Vbeta forward and 13 Jbeta reverse. Method: immunoSEQ multiplex PCR; TCRdb's copy keeps in-frame clones and lacks some. This sample yields some 100,000 clones, of which roughly four fifths are seen a single time; less than 15% belongs to the top ten. The J gene is TRBJ1-1, the V gene TRBV9; tentatively, D is TRBD1 (6 bases). Sequenced material: PBMCs. This receptor was identified in a male donor in good health and CMV-seropositive. The CDR3 region has the DNA TGTGCCAGCAGCCCGGGAGGGGGGGGGATATCGACCACTGAAGCTTTCTTT. It yields the protein CASSPGGGGISTTEAFF.